There are a few counts of the clone carrying this TCR beta chain. Enrollees, about 18 to 95 years old, lived in 24 US areas. The data derive from a study of blood T cell repertoires in COVID-19. Study as a whole: Specimens from acute and convalescent COVID-19 originated in the United States, Italy and Spain. T cells, B-cell-depleted T cells, or PBMCs supplied cDNA or gDNA.

In germline, CDR1 is SNHLY, CDR2 FYNNEI. This CDR3 spans 15 amino acids. Trimming at V came to 4 bases and at J to 3 bases, leaving 7 bases not matched to a gene. In the original processing: Quantification of nucleated cells was approximated via reference gene primer amplification. The protocol was immunoSEQ multiplex PCR, while the TCRdb copy is restricted to in-frame clones and leaves out a portion. V and J calls plus clone size are reproduced from that table; the DNA served to infer D and trimming. The table shows about 240,000 clones, with 75% to 90% occurring only once. Sequencing used PBMCs or T cells enriched from blood (not recorded which). The chain is built from TRBV2 and TRBJ2-7, with 9 bases matching TRBD2. This TCR was recovered from a woman aged 40 to 49 with acute COVID-19. Written as DNA, the CDR3 is TGTGCCAGCAGTGTCGTTAGCGGGAGAGGCTACGAGCAGTACTTC. It codes for CASSVVSGRGYEQYF.